One and the same sample provided the 3 T cell receptor beta chains below, sequenced in a study of OX40 agonist ivuxolimab in advanced cancers. Generated by immunoSEQ multiplex PCR, the TCRdb table keeps only in-frame clones and is missing some. The profile shows 28,000 or so clones, just under 80% of them singletons. The specimen comprised CD4+ or CD8+ T cells sorted from blood, sampled in a trial of the OX40 agonist ivuxolimab. Source of these receptors: an adult with an advanced solid tumor such as melanoma, head and neck, liver or kidney cancer.

This chain uses TRBV7-6 with TRBJ2-7, with TRBD2 as a possible D gene (6 bases). The V end was cut by 5 bases, the J end by 1 base, with 18 bases between. CDR1 SGHVS and CDR2 FNYEAQ come from the germline V gene. This CDR3 spans 16 amino acids. The CDR3 region has the DNA TGTGCCAGCAGCCTAGGCCTCGGGGGTGAATCCTACGAGCAGTACTTC. Translation gives CASSLGLGGESYEQYF.

The genes are TRBV28 and TRBJ2-1; a weak D match, TRBD2 (6 bases). The CDR3 is made up of 15 amino acids. V was trimmed by 1 base and J by 6 bases, leaving 13 bases between them. The germline CDR1 and CDR2 sequences are MDHEN and SYDVKM. Written as DNA, the CDR3 is TGTGCCAGCAGTTTATCCGGGGGATTAGGCAATGAGCAGTTCTTC. It yields the protein CASSLSGGLGNEQFF.

By its share, this clone is hyperexpanded. The chain couples TRBV9 to TRBJ1-5; 12 bases are shared with TRBD1. This CDR3 comprises 15 residues. Trimming at V came to 5 bases and at J to 7 bases, leaving 7 bases not matched to a gene. CDR1 and CDR2 (germline): SGDLS, YYNGEE. CDR3: CASSASGTGGQPQHF. In nucleotides, the CDR3 is TGTGCCAGCAGTGCCTCCGGGACAGGGGGCCAGCCCCAGCATTTT.